The TCR beta chain under discussion was sequenced for a study of OX40 agonist ivuxolimab in advanced cancers. About the study: Across the patients, intravenous ivuxolimab was delivered every 2 weeks at 0.01 to 10 mg/kg.

This clone was seen a handful of times. What it recognizes is unknown. The V and J ends lost 6 bases and 4 bases respectively, with 20 bases between them. The CDR3 consists of 16 residues. The germline gives CDR1 MGHDK, CDR2 SYGVNS. Study-level findings and limits: With doses of 0.1-3.0 mg/kg, partial responders showed among the lowest clonal expansion. CD4+ and CD8+ blood T cells expanded clonally by week 6 at 0.1 to 3.0 mg/kg.

Libraries were prepared by immunoSEQ multiplex PCR; TCRdb keeps only in-frame clonotypes and omits some of them. The table lists 55,000 to 65,000 clones, approximately 90% of them singletons. Source: CD4+ or CD8+ T cells sorted from blood, taken in a trial of the OX40 agonist ivuxolimab. The source is an adult with an advanced solid tumor such as melanoma, head and neck, liver or kidney cancer. The genes are TRBV25-1 and TRBJ2-3; TRBD1 might be the D (5 bases). The CDR3 sequence is CASRRGELGVADTQYF. DNA for the CDR3: TGTGCCAGCAGAAGAGGAGAGTTAGGGGTCGCAGATACGCAGTATTTT.